This entry features one T cell receptor (beta chain) sequence. The data stem from a study of shared clonotypes between healthy human individuals. Trimming left V 3 bases short and J 5 bases short, with 7 bases between. The CDR3 is made up of 12 amino acids. Germline CDR1 is MDHEN and CDR2 is SYDVKM. Clones were sequenced by immunoSEQ multiplex PCR, and TCRdb holds only the in-frame ones, with some missing. The repertoire holds about 450,000 clones, with around 75% as singletons. The V call is TRBV28, the J call TRBJ1-2; the D gene is possibly TRBD1 (5 bases). What was sequenced was PBMCs. The source of this sequence is a middle-aged woman in good health. Some clones in this sample may be carry-over from other donors' samples. CDR3 in DNA: TGTGCCAGCAGTTTGGGGGTTTATGGCTACACCTTC. Residues: CASSLGVYGYTF.